This TCR beta chain is drawn from a study of T cells in women clearing cervical HPV infection. At the level of the study: Controls gave blood once infection was undetectable; cases at lesion identification.

Average input was roughly 1,200 ng genomic DNA for immunoSEQ TCR beta CDR3 amplification. Libraries were prepared by immunoSEQ multiplex PCR; TCRdb keeps only in-frame clonotypes and omits some of them. This sample's table reports around 44,000 clones. In terms of frequency, this clone is medium-sized. Each participant carried one incident cervical HPV16 infection only. What was sequenced was blood buffy coat. This TCR was sampled from a woman aged 18-70 years with a cervical HPV16 infection that either progressed to CIN3+ or cleared (not recorded which).

CDR3 region: CASSLPQGYGNTIYF. CDR3 DNA (partial): TGTGCCAGCAGCTTACCACAGGGTTACGGAAACACC. The chain carries TRBV7-9 and TRBJ1-3, with D possibly being TRBD1 (6 bases). The CDR3 end lies 3 residues beyond the end of the read and is filled in from the germline J gene. The CDR3 is made up of 15 amino acids. Between the trimmed V and J ends, which lost 2 bases and 4 bases, there was a span of 12 bases. CDR1 is SEHNR and CDR2 is FQNEAQ in the germline V gene (reference sequence).